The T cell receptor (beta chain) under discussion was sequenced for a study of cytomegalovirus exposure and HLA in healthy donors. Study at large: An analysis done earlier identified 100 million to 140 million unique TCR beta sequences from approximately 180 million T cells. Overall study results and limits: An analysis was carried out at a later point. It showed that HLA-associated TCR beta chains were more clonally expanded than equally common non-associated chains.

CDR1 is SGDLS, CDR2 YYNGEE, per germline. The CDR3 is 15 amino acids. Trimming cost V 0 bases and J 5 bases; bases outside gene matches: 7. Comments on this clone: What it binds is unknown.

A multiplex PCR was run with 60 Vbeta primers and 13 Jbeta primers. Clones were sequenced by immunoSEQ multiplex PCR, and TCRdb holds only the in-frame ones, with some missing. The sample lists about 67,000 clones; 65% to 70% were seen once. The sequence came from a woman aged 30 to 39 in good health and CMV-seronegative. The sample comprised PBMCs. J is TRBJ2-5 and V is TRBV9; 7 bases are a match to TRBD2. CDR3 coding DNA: TGTGCCAGCAGCGTAGGCGGGCGGGGGAGGGAGACCCAGTACTTC. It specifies CASSVGGRGRETQYF. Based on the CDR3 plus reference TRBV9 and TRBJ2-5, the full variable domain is DSGVTQTPKHLITATGQRVTLRCSPRSGDLSVYWYQQSLDQGLQFLIQYYNGEERAKGNILERFSAQQFPDLHSELNLSSLELGDSALYFCASSVGGRGRETQYFGPGTRLLVL.